A selection of T cell receptor beta chains follows, all from one sample in a study. TCRdb ran MiXCR on the 5' RACE reads and lists one entry per CDR3 protein. The repertoire holds about 62,000 distinct CDR3 sequences, with just under 30% as singletons. Sequencing used tumor-infiltrating naive CD4+ T cells sorted from the breast tumor. These receptors were taken from a female donor with breast cancer. Both conserved end residues are part of each CDR3. D genes are given only for firm matches. For some rows the clone size is stated as once, few or many, or as a class when expanded; others skip it.

>TRBV4-1|TRBJ2-3|-|-
CASSPIGGVTDTQYF
TGCGCCAGCAGCCCTATCGGGGGCGTGACAGATACGCAGTATTTT
>TRBV6-1|TRBJ1-6|few|-
CASSEGGKSPLHF
TGTGCCAGCAGTGAAGGGGGAAAATCACCCCTCCACTTT
>TRBV12-3/TRBV12-4|TRBJ1-1|many|TRBD1
CASSLGTGGTEAFF
TGTGCCAGCAGTTTGGGGACAGGGGGCACTGAAGCTTTCTTT
>TRBV5-1|TRBJ2-7|many|-
CASSFRGRTSQRGSYEQYF
TGCGCCAGCAGCTTTAGGGGGCGAACCTCCCAGCGGGGGTCCTACGAGCAGTACTTC
>TRBV28|TRBJ2-1|once|TRBD2
CTSTPGTSGNEQFF
TGTACCAGCACTCCGGGGACTAGCGGAAATGAGCAGTTCTTC
>TRBV4-1|TRBJ2-1|-|-
CASSPVGSSYNEQFF
TGCGCCAGCAGCCCGGTCGGGTCCTCCTACAATGAGCAGTTCTTC
>TRBV30|TRBJ2-7|-|-
CAWSHRSRAPYEQYF
TGTGCCTGGAGCCACAGGTCTAGGGCCCCTTACGAGCAGTACTTC
>TRBV15|TRBJ2-5|-|-
CATSRDFGPSETQYF
TGTGCCACCAGCAGAGATTTTGGACCCTCGGAGACCCAGTACTTC
>TRBV6-2/TRBV6-3|TRBJ1-6|many|-
CASSFDDSSPLHF
TGTGCCAGCAGTTTCGACGATAGTTCACCCCTCCACTTT
>TRBV4-1|TRBJ2-5|-|TRBD1
CASSPGQGILYQETQYF
TGCGCCAGCAGCCCCGGACAGGGAATTTTGTACCAAGAGACCCAGTACTTC
>TRBV20-1|TRBJ1-2|-|-
CSARGTAANYGYTF
TGCAGTGCTAGAGGGACCGCCGCCAACTATGGCTACACCTTC
>TRBV4-1|TRBJ1-2|few|-
CASSQGPGGYTF
TGCGCCAGCAGCCAAGGCCCGGGAGGCTACACCTTC
>TRBV4-2|TRBJ2-2|-|TRBD2
CASVQDYGGLRSGELFF
TGTGCCAGCGTACAAGACTATGGGGGACTAAGGTCGGGGGAGCTGTTTTTT
>TRBV6-5|TRBJ1-1|many|-
CASRWRGSMNTEAFF
TGTGCCAGCAGATGGAGGGGATCCATGAACACTGAAGCTTTCTTT
>TRBV20-1|TRBJ2-5|few|-
CSARGDKKETQYF
TGCAGTGCTAGGGGGGACAAAAAAGAGACCCAGTACTTC
>TRBV20-1|TRBJ2-7|many|-
CSAPDRNDEQYF
TGCAGTGCACCCGACAGAAACGACGAGCAGTACTTC
>TRBV7-2|TRBJ2-5|many|TRBD2
CASSLQGGQTQYF
TGTGCCAGCAGCTTACAGGGAGGGCAGACCCAGTACTTC
>TRBV20-1|TRBJ2-7|many|TRBD1
CSARRGTGGVNSYEQYF
TGCAGTGCTAGAAGAGGGACAGGGGGAGTTAACTCCTACGAGCAGTACTTC
>TRBV12-3/TRBV12-4|TRBJ2-3|few|TRBD2
CASSDRTSGRDTQYF
TGTGCCAGCAGTGACCGGACTAGCGGGAGGGATACGCAGTATTTT
>TRBV9|TRBJ2-2|-|TRBD2
CASSVSGGTEGELFF
TGTGCCAGCAGCGTGTCGGGAGGGACTGAGGGGGAGCTGTTTTTT
>TRBV20-1|TRBJ2-5|few|TRBD1
CSARIRTGGIETQYF
TGCAGTGCTAGGATTCGGACAGGGGGCATAGAGACCCAGTACTTC
>TRBV5-1|TRBJ2-5|few|-
CASSPSLLIGTQYF
TGCGCCAGCAGCCCCAGCCTACTTATAGGGACCCAGTACTTC
>TRBV4-3|TRBJ2-5|many|TRBD2
CASSQDQLAGGRTQYF
TGCGCCAGCAGCCAAGATCAGCTAGCGGGTGGGAGAACCCAGTACTTC
>TRBV6-5|TRBJ2-7|few|-
CASSANQGFNEQYF
TGTGCCAGCAGTGCTAACCAGGGGTTCAACGAGCAGTACTTC
>TRBV10-3|TRBJ1-2|few|TRBD1
CAISEFLTGGYYGYTF
TGTGCCATCAGTGAGTTCCTGACAGGGGGTTACTATGGCTACACCTTC
>TRBV2|TRBJ1-1|-|-
CASRGPESNTEAFF
TGTGCCAGCAGGGGGCCCGAATCGAACACTGAAGCTTTCTTT
>TRBV6-5|TRBJ2-4|-|TRBD1
CASRQDRLRPKNIQYF
TGTGCCAGCAGACAGGACAGGTTGAGGCCCAAAAACATTCAGTACTTC
>TRBV5-6|TRBJ2-1|many|-
CASAPGPSLNNEQFF
TGTGCCAGCGCTCCGGGGCCCTCCTTAAACAATGAGCAGTTCTTC
>TRBV20-1|TRBJ2-7|-|TRBD2
CSARDGTSAYEQYF
TGCAGTGCTAGAGATGGGACTAGCGCCTACGAGCAGTACTTC
>TRBV11-2|TRBJ2-1|-|TRBD2
CASSLETSGSVYNEQFF
TGTGCCAGCAGCCTCGAGACTAGCGGGAGCGTTTACAATGAGCAGTTCTTC
>TRBV9|TRBJ2-5|medium-sized|TRBD2
CASSGTGGPLETQYF
TGTGCCAGCAGCGGAACGGGAGGGCCATTGGAGACCCAGTACTTC
>TRBV4-1|TRBJ2-1|few|TRBD2
CASSPRLAGEINEQFF
TGCGCCAGCAGCCCACGACTAGCGGGGGAGATCAATGAGCAGTTCTTC
>TRBV5-1|TRBJ1-2|-|TRBD1
CASTDRTNYGYTF
TGCGCCAGCACGGACAGGACTAACTATGGCTACACCTTC
>TRBV7-3|TRBJ2-3|-|TRBD2
CASSLSGRPTDTQYF
TGTGCCAGCAGCCTCAGCGGGAGACCCACAGATACGCAGTATTTT
>TRBV7-2|TRBJ2-5|-|TRBD2
CASTRAGVSLGTQYF
TGTGCCAGCACCCGAGCGGGAGTCTCTTTGGGGACCCAGTACTTC
>TRBV6-4|TRBJ2-1|-|TRBD2
CASSVLAGDYNEQFF
TGTGCCAGCAGTGTACTAGCGGGGGACTACAATGAGCAGTTCTTC
>TRBV28|TRBJ2-5|-|TRBD2
CASSFSGRETQYF
TGTGCCAGCAGTTTTAGCGGGCGAGAGACCCAGTACTTC
>TRBV29-1|TRBJ1-2|-|-
CSVVQGGGYTF
TGCAGCGTTGTCCAAGGGGGTGGCTACACCTTC
>TRBV4-2|TRBJ2-2|-|-
CASSQDLGQPTGELFF
TGTGCCAGCAGCCAAGACTTGGGACAACCCACCGGGGAGCTGTTTTTT
>TRBV12-3/TRBV12-4|TRBJ2-7|few|-
CASSPWVGEQYF
TGTGCCAGCAGCCCCTGGGTGGGCGAGCAGTACTTC
>TRBV7-2|TRBJ2-1|few|-
CASSLRFSYNEQFF
TGTGCCAGCAGCTTACGGTTCTCCTACAATGAGCAGTTCTTC
>TRBV6-1|TRBJ2-7|many|TRBD1
CASSELPGQGGYEQYF
TGTGCCAGCAGTGAATTACCGGGACAGGGAGGCTACGAGCAGTACTTC
>TRBV20-1|TRBJ1-1|-|-
CSASGLNTEAFF
TGCAGTGCTAGTGGCCTAAACACTGAAGCTTTCTTT
>TRBV28|TRBJ1-2|few|-
CASSVGVGRSGYTF
TGTGCCAGCAGTGTAGGGGTCGGCCGCAGTGGCTACACCTTC
>TRBV3-1|TRBJ2-6|-|TRBD2
CASSPGLSSGANVLTF
TGTGCCAGCAGCCCGGGACTAAGCTCTGGGGCCAACGTCCTGACTTTC
>TRBV7-2|TRBJ1-6|many|TRBD1
CASSSTYGQGTLHF
TGTGCCAGCAGCTCCACCTATGGACAGGGCACCCTCCACTTT
>TRBV5-5|TRBJ1-3|-|-
CASRRVTGDTIYF
TGTGCCAGCAGGCGGGTAACTGGAGACACCATATATTTT
>TRBV6-6|TRBJ1-3|few|-
CAEGDRAGNTIYF
TGTGCGGAAGGGGACCGAGCTGGAAACACCATATATTTT
>TRBV12-3/TRBV12-4|TRBJ2-2|-|TRBD2
CASSLGLAGHTGELFF
TGTGCCAGCAGTTTAGGTCTAGCGGGACACACCGGGGAGCTGTTTTTT
>TRBV11-2|TRBJ2-6|medium-sized|TRBD1
CASRKGQNSGANVLTF
TGTGCCAGCAGGAAGGGACAGAACTCTGGGGCCAACGTCCTGACTTTC
>TRBV5-1|TRBJ2-4|few|TRBD2
CASRAGGENIQYF
TGCGCCAGCCGAGCGGGAGGGGAAAACATTCAGTACTTC
>TRBV5-1|TRBJ2-5|few|-
CASSLTGNQGQETQYF
TGCGCCAGCAGCCTAACGGGGAATCAGGGACAAGAGACCCAGTACTTC
>TRBV4-1|TRBJ1-1|few|-
CASSQVFGGTRDRSEAFF
TGCGCCAGCAGCCAAGTCTTCGGTGGGACCCGTGACAGGTCTGAAGCTTTCTTT
>TRBV12-3/TRBV12-4|TRBJ1-6|-|TRBD1
CASGGQGNSPLHF
TGTGCCAGCGGAGGACAGGGTAATTCACCCCTCCACTTT
>TRBV4-2|TRBJ2-2|few|TRBD2
CASSQVTPLSGVNTGELFF
TGTGCCAGCAGCCAAGTAACTCCACTTAGCGGGGTAAACACCGGGGAGCTGTTTTTT